These 12 T cell receptor beta chains came from one sample sequenced in a study of OX40 agonist ivuxolimab in advanced cancers. Using immunoSEQ multiplex PCR, the repertoire was profiled, and TCRdb retains in-frame clones only, with some absent. The sample holds tens of thousands of clones, about 89% seen once. This material consisted of CD4+ or CD8+ T cells sorted from blood, taken in a trial of the OX40 agonist ivuxolimab. These receptor sequences come from an adult with an advanced solid tumor such as melanoma, head and neck, liver or kidney cancer.

The J gene is TRBJ1-1, the V gene TRBV9, with TRBD1 matching over 10 bases. This CDR3 is 15 amino acids long. V lost 3 bases and J lost 1; bases outside the gene matches: 3. The germline CDR1 and CDR2 sequences are SGDLS and YYNGEE. In DNA form, the CDR3 reads TGTGCCAGCAGCGGCCGACAGGGGGCGAACACTGAAGCTTTCTTT. Encoded protein: CASSGRQGANTEAFF.

The chain links TRBV6-1 to TRBJ2-7; D is possibly TRBD1 (6 bases). Germline V lookup: CDR1 MNHNS, CDR2 SASEGT. V shed 4 bases and J shed 6 bases, with 13 bases lying between them. This CDR3 has 13 amino acids. CDR3 in DNA: TGTGCCAGCAGTGGGTGGACAGAAACCGAGCAGTACTTC. Residues: CASSGWTETEQYF.

The CDR3 spells CASTPSGTETQYF. CDR3 in DNA: TGTGCCAGCACGCCTAGCGGTACGGAGACCCAGTACTTC. The rearrangement links TRBV27 to TRBJ2-5; 7 bases are shared with TRBD2. The J segment lost 5 bases and the V segment lost 7 bases, leaving 7 bases of the junction unmatched. Germline assignment: CDR1 MNHEY and CDR2 SMNVEV (reference sequence). CDR3 length: 13 residues.

This clone was observed a single time. V gene TRBV19 combines with J gene TRBJ1-5; tentative D call: TRBD1 (5 bases). Germline CDR1 LNHDA, CDR2 SQIVND (reference sequence). The CDR3 loop spans 15 amino acids. Trimming cost V 2 bases and J 1 base, with 9 bases left between them. CDR3 sequence (DNA): TGTGCCAGTAGTATATTGGGGCACAGCAATCAGCCCCAGCATTTT. Amino acids: CASSILGHSNQPQHF.

The CDR3 bases are TGTGCCAGCAGCGTAGAAAGTGGCGATGGAAACACCATATATTTT. This encodes CASSVESGDGNTIYF. The J gene is TRBJ1-3, the V gene TRBV9; D remains ambiguous. This CDR3 comprises 15 residues. Trimming stripped 0 bases from V and 3 bases from J, with 10 bases between. Germline CDR1 is SGDLS and CDR2 is YYNGEE. The full variable domain, with the rest looked up from reference TRBV9 and TRBJ1-3, is DSGVTQTPKHLITATGQRVTLRCSPRSGDLSVYWYQQSLDQGLQFLIQYYNGEERAKGNILERFSAQQFPDLHSELNLSSLELGDSALYFCASSVESGDGNTIYFGEGSWLTVV.

This clone has a single count. This chain links TRBV4-1 with TRBJ2-3; a weak D match, TRBD2 (6 bases). Germline assignment: CDR1 MGHRA and CDR2 YSYEKL. V was cut by 2 bases and J by 0 bases, with 12 bases left in between. This CDR3 comprises 16 residues. As DNA, the CDR3 is TGCGCCAGCAGCCAATCCGCGGGATTTAGCACAGATACGCAGTATTTT. It translates to CASSQSAGFSTDTQYF.

This clone was recorded only once. This chain connects TRBV14 to TRBJ2-1, with 12 bases fitting TRBD2. Losses at the gene ends were 2 bases for V and 7 bases for J; bases not matched to a gene: 18. Germline V CDR1 and CDR2: SGHDN, FVKESK. The CDR3 runs to 20 residues. CDR3 protein: CASSQLPGTSGSRGENEQFF. The DNA of the CDR3 is TGTGCCAGCAGCCAACTTCCCGGGACTAGCGGGTCCCGAGGGGAAAATGAGCAGTTCTTC.

CDR3 coding DNA: TGTGCCAGCAGCCAATCTGGAGGAGGTGAGCAGTTCTTC. This sequence encodes CASSQSGGGEQFF. The rearrangement links TRBV16 to TRBJ2-1, with TRBD2 as a possible D gene (5 bases). CDR1 and CDR2 (germline): KGHSY, FQNENV. There are 13 residues in the CDR3. Trimming took off 0 bases at V and 9 bases at J, with 9 bases between the two ends.

The V and J genes are TRBV7-2 and TRBJ2-7; 7 nucleotides agree with TRBD2. The CDR3 spans 19 residues. J lost 6 bases, V lost 4 bases, and 24 bases had no gene match. Germline CDR1 reads SGHTA; CDR2 reads FQGNSA. The CDR3, as DNA: TGTGCCAGCAGCTCCTACCCCCTCCCGGGACCTCCGGGAGGTGGCGAGCAGTACTTC. This gives the protein CASSSYPLPGPPGGGEQYF.

DNA for the CDR3: TGTGCCAGCGTTCTAGCGGGAGTCGCAGATACGCAGTATTTT. Amino acids: CASVLAGVADTQYF. V and J are TRBV7-2 and TRBJ2-3; 10 nucleotides match TRBD2. Germline CDR1 is SGHTA and CDR2 is FQGNSA. The CDR3 spans 14 residues. V shed 8 bases and J 4 bases; nucleotides not matched to a gene: 6.

In its sample, this clone was seen once. The V and J genes are TRBV4-1 and TRBJ1-5; no clear D gene. There are 13 residues in the CDR3. Per the germline V gene, CDR1 is MGHRA and CDR2 is YSYEKL. V dropped 4 bases and J dropped 4 bases, with 8 bases sitting between them. CDR3 in DNA: TGCGCCAGCAGCCTTACAGATAATCAGCCCCAGCATTTT. Its protein is CASSLTDNQPQHF.

The chain uses TRBV28 and TRBJ2-5, with D uncertain. V lost 2 bases and J 1 base, leaving 11 bases between the germline ends. CDR3 length: 15 amino acids. Germline lookup yields CDR1 MDHEN and CDR2 SYDVKM. The CDR3 protein is CASSLGEYTQETQYF. The CDR3 coding sequence is TGTGCCAGCAGTTTAGGCGAATACACCCAAGAGACCCAGTACTTC.